This TCR beta chain derives from a study of blood T cells in healthy people across ages. Study-wide points: Naive and antigen-experienced cells were not separated, limiting conclusive comparison.

The length of the CDR3 is 16 residues. Germline V gene sequence: CDR1 SGHAT, CDR2 FQNNGV. Losses at the gene ends were 3 bases for V and 3 bases for J; bases not matched to a gene: 10. A second 7 to 11 cycle PCR used barcoded and J-beta primers. TCRdb re-derived calls from the 5' RACE reads in MiXCR, one entry per CDR3 protein. This repertoire shows about 570,000 distinct CDR3 sequences, approximately 26% found once; its top ten account for 3% to 4.5%. In this sample, this clonotype turned up a few times. The antigen is unknown. This sample was also put to use in a study of T cells of mothers and their children. As reported in that work: Per mother, over 8 million TCR beta CDR3 reads were obtained; per child, 2.5 million to 3.5 million.

The V gene is TRBV11-2, the J gene TRBJ2-7; 8 bases align to TRBD2. The origin of this receptor is a boy between 2 and 15 years old in good health. Sequencing was performed on blood. CDR3 in DNA: TGTGCCAGCAGCTTGATGAGCGGGGGCCCCCACTACGAGCAGTACTTC. Its protein product is CASSLMSGGPHYEQYF.